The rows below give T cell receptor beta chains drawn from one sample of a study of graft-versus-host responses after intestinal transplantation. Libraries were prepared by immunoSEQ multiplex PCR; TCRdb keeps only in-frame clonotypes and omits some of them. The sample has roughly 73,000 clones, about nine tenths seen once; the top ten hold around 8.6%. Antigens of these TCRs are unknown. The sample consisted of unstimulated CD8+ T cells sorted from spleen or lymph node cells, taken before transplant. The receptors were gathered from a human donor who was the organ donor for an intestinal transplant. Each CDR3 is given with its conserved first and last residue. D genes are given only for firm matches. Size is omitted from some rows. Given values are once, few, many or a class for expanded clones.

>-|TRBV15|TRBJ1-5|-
CATSSRQAPNQPQHF
TGTGCCACCAGCAGCAGACAGGCCCCCAATCAGCCCCAGCATTTT
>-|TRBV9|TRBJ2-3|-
CASSVEFADTQYF
TGTGCCAGCAGCGTTGAGTTCGCAGATACGCAGTATTTT
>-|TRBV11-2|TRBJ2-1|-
CASSLVGGLGEQFF
TGTGCCAGCAGCTTAGTCGGGGGGCTCGGGGAGCAGTTCTTC
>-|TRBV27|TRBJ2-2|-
CASSFPRTGELFF
TGTGCCAGCAGTTTTCCCCGCACCGGGGAGCTGTTTTTT
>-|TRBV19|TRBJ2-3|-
CASSPLGPDTQYF
TGTGCCAGTAGTCCCCTCGGCCCAGATACGCAGTATTTT
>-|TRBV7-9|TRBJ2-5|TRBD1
CASSLEYGRTGVEETQYF
TGTGCCAGCAGCTTAGAGTATGGGAGGACAGGGGTAGAAGAGACCCAGTACTTC
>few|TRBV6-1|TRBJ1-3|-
CASLRTSGNTIYF
TGTGCCAGCCTTAGGACGTCTGGGAACACCATATATTTT
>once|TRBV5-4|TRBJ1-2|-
CASSLFRDLYGYTF
TGTGCCAGCAGCTTGTTCAGGGACCTCTATGGCTACACCTTC
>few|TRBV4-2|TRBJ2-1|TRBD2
CASSASGGGSNEQFF
TGTGCCAGCAGCGCCAGCGGGGGGGGATCAAATGAGCAGTTCTTC
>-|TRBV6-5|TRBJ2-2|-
CAVGGQHAGELFF
TGTGCCGTCGGAGGGCAACACGCCGGGGAGCTGTTTTTT
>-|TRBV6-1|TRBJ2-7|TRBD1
CASRTGSPYEQYF
TGTGCCAGCAGGACAGGGTCCCCCTACGAGCAGTACTTC
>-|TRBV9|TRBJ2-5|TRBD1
CASSVLTGAGKETQYF
TGTGCCAGCAGCGTACTTACAGGGGCGGGTAAAGAGACCCAGTACTTC
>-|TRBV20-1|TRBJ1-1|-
CSGQKETEAFF
TGCAGTGGGCAGAAGGAAACTGAAGCTTTCTTT
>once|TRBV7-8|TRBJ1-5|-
CASSRAGQKNQPQHF
TGTGCCAGCAGCAGGGCCGGCCAAAAAAATCAGCCCCAGCATTTT
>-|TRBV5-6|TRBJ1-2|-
CASSIQGSDYGYTF
TGTGCCAGCAGCATCCAGGGGTCTGACTATGGCTACACCTTC
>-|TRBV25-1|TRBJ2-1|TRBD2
CASSEMTSGGYNEQFF
TGTGCCAGCAGTGAAATGACTAGCGGGGGGTACAATGAGCAGTTCTTC
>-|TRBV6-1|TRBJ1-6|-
CASSEASWQTNSPLHF
TGTGCCAGCAGTGAAGCCTCTTGGCAGACTAATTCACCCCTCCACTTT
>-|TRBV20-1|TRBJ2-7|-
CSARDYYEQYF
TGCAGTGCTAGAGATTACTACGAGCAGTACTTC